The source of this T cell receptor (beta chain) is a study of blood T cell repertoires in COVID-19. Study overall: Sources were T cells, B-cell-depleted T cells, or PBMCs; the material itself was cDNA or gDNA.

The germline V gene encodes CDR1 SGHTA and CDR2 FQGNSA. The CDR3 is 12 residues long. V lost 4 bases and J 8 bases, leaving 11 bases between the germline ends. In its sample, this clone was seen once. Authors' methods: Reference gene primer amplification yielded estimated nucleated cell counts. Profiled with immunoSEQ multiplex PCR; TCRdb holds only in-frame clones, not every one. From that table come the V and J calls and clone size; the DNA was used to work out D and trimming. This sample has roughly 160,000 clones, with roughly nine tenths found just once. The V gene is TRBV7-2, the J gene TRBJ2-5, with D unresolved. The source material was peripheral blood. The receptor's source is a man between 18 and 29 years old with acute or convalescent COVID-19. CDR3 residues: CASSYYGDTQYF. The DNA of the CDR3 is TGTGCCAGCAGCTACTACGGAGATACCCAGTACTTC.